One and the same sample provided the 18 T cell receptor beta chains below, sequenced in a study of T cell responses to AZD1222 COVID-19 vaccine. This table comes from immunoSEQ multiplex PCR, and its TCRdb copy is limited to in-frame clones, with some not included. The data show approximately 160,000 clones, 90% to 95% seen once. The material sequenced was peripheral blood, taken 28 days after the second AZD1222 dose. Receptors were obtained from an adult who received the AZD1222 COVID-19 vaccine.

The V and J genes are TRBV3-1 (or the pseudogene TRBV3-2) and TRBJ2-1; D may match TRBD1 or TRBD2 (5 bases each). V was trimmed by 4 bases and J by 9 bases, leaving 22 bases between them. The CDR3 has 16 residues. The V gene's germline CDR1 is LGHDT and CDR2 YNNKEL (reference sequence). The CDR3 here is CASSPNIGLAGGEQFF. CDR3 in DNA: TGTGCCAGCAGCCCCAACATCGGGCTAGCTGGGGGTGAGCAGTTCTTC.

This chain uses TRBV18 with TRBJ1-2; D gene ambiguous. CDR1 and CDR2 from the germline V gene are KGHSH and LQKENI. This CDR3 contains 13 residues. The V and J ends lost 2 bases and 2 bases respectively, with 6 bases between them. CDR3: CASSPSANYGYTF. The CDR3 nucleotides read TGTGCCAGCTCACCATCAGCCAACTATGGCTACACCTTC.

The V call is TRBV3-1 (or the pseudogene TRBV3-2), the J call TRBJ1-3, with D unresolved. CDR3 length: 13 amino acids. V lost 4 bases, J lost 3 bases, and 7 bases lay in between. Per the germline V gene, CDR1 is LGHDT and CDR2 is YNNKEL (reference sequence). CDR3 nucleotide sequence: TGTGCCAGCAGCCCCCTATATGGAAACACCATATATTTT. It specifies CASSPLYGNTIYF.

The chain carries TRBV7-9 and TRBJ1-4; TRBD1 is a possible D gene (6 bases). The CDR3 is made up of 12 amino acids. The ends were cut back, 2 bases at V and 8 bases at J, with 6 bases in the middle. Germline V gene lookup returns CDR1 SEHNR and CDR2 FQNEAQ (reference sequence). CDR3 sequence (DNA): TGTGCCAGCAGCTTAAGGGGGGAAAAACTGTTTTTT. It translates to CASSLRGEKLFF.

V gene TRBV5-5 combines with J gene TRBJ1-5; perhaps TRBD1 as D (5 bases). Trimming stripped 0 bases from V and 3 bases from J, with 10 bases between. This CDR3 spans 15 amino acids. Germline CDR1 SGHKS, CDR2 YYEKEE (reference sequence). DNA for the CDR3: TGTGCCAGCAGCTTGGCCGAGACAGTCAATCAGCCCCAGCATTTT. It specifies CASSLAETVNQPQHF.

The chain is built from TRBV19 and TRBJ2-3; no reliable D call. The germline CDR1 and CDR2 sequences are LNHDA and SQIVND (reference sequence). This CDR3 is 12 amino acids long. Trimming shortened V by 5 bases and J by 6 bases, and 9 bases separated the two germline ends. Here the CDR3 DNA reads TGTGCCAGTAGTGAAGGATGGGATACGCAGTATTTT. Residues: CASSEGWDTQYF.

The chain combines TRBV14 with TRBJ1-4, with 8 bases identical to TRBD1. The CDR3 spans 15 residues. Germline CDR1 SGHDN, CDR2 FVKESK. The ends lost 8 bases at V and 3 bases at J; junction bases unmatched: 8. For the CDR3, the DNA is TGTGCCAGCCGCTCTACGGGACAGGCTAATGAAAAACTGTTTTTT. Translating it yields CASRSTGQANEKLFF.

The table lists this clone with a count of one. V and J are TRBV7-9 and TRBJ1-1; D possibly corresponds to TRBD1 (6 bases). CDR1 is SEHNR, CDR2 FQNEAQ, per germline (reference sequence). This CDR3 is 14 amino acids long. Deletions cut 5 bases from V and 0 bases from J, with 10 bases between. CDR3 sequence reads: CASSDRRMNTEAFF. The DNA for the CDR3 is TGTGCCAGCAGCGACAGGCGGATGAACACTGAAGCTTTCTTT.

Only one count was recorded for this clone. The chain couples TRBV7-2 to TRBJ2-2; TRBD1 agrees at 8 bases. In germline, CDR1 is SGHTA, CDR2 FQGNSA. This CDR3 has 15 amino acids. V shed 5 bases and J 1 base; nucleotides not matched to a gene: 3. CDR3: CASSVGQGNTGELFF. CDR3 nucleotides: TGTGCCAGCAGCGTCGGACAGGGGAACACCGGGGAGCTGTTTTTT.

V and J are TRBV6-5 and TRBJ1-1; TRBD1 matches 8 bases. Trimming took 5 bases from V and 7 from J; bases not matched to a gene: 6. The length of the CDR3 is 13 residues. Germline assignment: CDR1 MNHEY and CDR2 SVGAGI. CDR3 loop: CASSNYRGGEAFF. Here the CDR3 DNA reads TGTGCCAGCAGTAACTACAGGGGGGGTGAAGCTTTCTTT.

V and J are TRBV6-6 and TRBJ1-1; unclear D gene. Trimming left V 5 bases short and J 11 bases short, with 15 bases between. The CDR3 runs to 12 residues. Germline lookup yields CDR1 MNHNY and CDR2 SVGAGI (reference sequence). In nucleotides, the CDR3 is TGTGCCAGCAGTATCCGGGAACCTCGTGCTTTCTTT. Its protein is CASSIREPRAFF.

The rearrangement joins TRBV4-1 to TRBJ2-1, with D tentatively TRBD2 (5 bases). Trimming shortened V by 1 base and J by 0 bases, and 10 bases separated the two germline ends. The CDR3 spans 16 residues. The V gene's germline CDR1 is MGHRA and CDR2 YSYEKL. DNA of the CDR3: TGCGCCAGCAGCCAAGTCCCCGGGGTCTCCTACAATGAGCAGTTCTTC. This translates into CASSQVPGVSYNEQFF.

The V and J genes are TRBV29-1 and TRBJ1-5; weak D call: TRBD1 (5 bases). The CDR3 length is 13 residues. Germline V lookup: CDR1 SQVTM, CDR2 ANQGSEA. V lost 5 bases and J lost 3, with 11 bases in between. The CDR3 spells CSVTQGPNQPQHF. CDR3 nucleotides: TGCAGCGTTACCCAGGGCCCCAATCAGCCCCAGCATTTT.

The chain couples TRBV19 to TRBJ2-4; D remains unclear. In germline, CDR1 is LNHDA, CDR2 SQIVND (reference sequence). The V end was cut by 1 base, the J end by 7 bases, with 2 bases between. CDR3 size: 11 residues. CDR3 coding DNA: TGTGCCAGTAGTATAGGGAACATTCAGTACTTC. Its translation: CASSIGNIQYF.

V usage is TRBV9 and J usage is TRBJ1-2; D gene unclear. The V gene's germline CDR1 is SGDLS and CDR2 YYNGEE. V lost 4 bases to trimming and J lost 3 bases, with 10 bases between them. CDR3 length equals 13 residues. For the CDR3, the DNA is TGTGCCAGCAGCCCTGGGGAGGACTATGGCTACACCTTC. Protein: CASSPGEDYGYTF.

The rearrangement joins TRBV4-1 to TRBJ2-1; 10 positions agree with TRBD1. CDR3 length: 14 amino acids. J gave up 4 bases and V 4 bases, and 1 base lay outside the gene matches. Germline V gene sequence: CDR1 MGHRA, CDR2 YSYEKL. The CDR3 region is CASSPGQGYNEQFF. CDR3 DNA: TGCGCCAGCAGCCCGGGACAGGGGTACAATGAGCAGTTCTTC.

The chain uses TRBV2 and TRBJ1-1; 10 bases agree with TRBD1. The CDR3 loop spans 14 amino acids. The V gene's germline CDR1 is SNHLY and CDR2 FYNNEI. The trim removed 6 bases at V and 7 bases at J, leaving 8 bases unmatched. The CDR3: CASSKGQGSGEAFF. CDR3 in DNA: TGTGCCAGCAGCAAGGGACAGGGGAGTGGTGAAGCTTTCTTT.

The chain recombines TRBV6-5 with TRBJ2-2; D is possibly TRBD2 (6 bases). The CDR3 is made up of 14 amino acids. With 5 bases removed from V and 4 bases from J, the gap between germline ends came to 11 bases. From germline, CDR1 is MNHEY and CDR2 SVGAGI. CDR3 in amino acids: CASSPGTLTGELFF. The CDR3 region has the DNA TGTGCCAGCAGTCCCGGGACTCTCACCGGGGAGCTGTTTTTT.